Listed below are T cell receptor beta chains from one sample, sequenced in a study of blood T cells in healthy people across ages. Each CDR3 protein is one row after TCRdb ran MiXCR on the 5' RACE reads. The sample lists around 1.1 million distinct CDR3 sequences; less than 45% were seen once. Sequencing was performed on blood. The receptors stem from a young man in good health. The CDR3 runs from the conserved cysteine through the conserved F or W. The D gene is left open where the match is weak. Part of the rows lack a size; the others show once, few, many or a class for expanded clones.

>few|TRBJ1-6|TRBV27|.
TGTGCCAGCAGTCCGTACCCTGGGCTTTATTCACCCCTCCACTTT
CASSPYPGLYSPLHF
>few|TRBJ1-2|TRBV7-9|TRBD1
TGTGCCAGCAGCCTAACACAGGGGGCGCTAGGCTACACCTTC
CASSLTQGALGYTF
>.|TRBJ2-5|TRBV12-3/TRBV12-4|TRBD2
TGTGCCAGCAGTGGTGGACTAGGTCGACAAGAGACCCAGTACTTC
CASSGGLGRQETQYF
>few|TRBJ2-1|TRBV6-6|.
TGTGCCAGCAGCTCACTCCACGACACATATGGGAATGAGCAGTTCTTC
CASSSLHDTYGNEQFF
>.|TRBJ2-4|TRBV6-5|.
TGTGCCAGCAGTTACTCAAAGCCAGGAGTTCTCAAAAACATTCAGTACTTC
CASSYSKPGVLKNIQYF
>.|TRBJ1-2|TRBV29-1|.
TGCAGCACCGCCGGGACTCCCTACACCTTC
CSTAGTPYTF
>.|TRBJ2-1|TRBV20-1|TRBD2
TGCAGTGTCGCGGGGGGCCTTAGCTCCTACAATGAGCAGTTCTTC
CSVAGGLSSYNEQFF
>.|TRBJ2-3|TRBV5-1|.
TGCGCCAGCAGCAAGGTGGGGCCTTACACAGATACGCAGTATTTT
CASSKVGPYTDTQYF
>many|TRBJ1-2|TRBV20-1|.
TGCAGTGCTAGAGATGCGGGGGACTTTAACTATGGCTACACCTTC
CSARDAGDFNYGYTF
>once|TRBJ2-7|TRBV2|TRBD1
TGTGCCAGCAATTTCCCGGGACAGGTATTCAACGAGCAGTACTTC
CASNFPGQVFNEQYF
>.|TRBJ1-1|TRBV6-5|.
TGTGCCAGCAGTTCCCTTTTCACTGAATCTTTCTTT
CASSSLFTESFF
>.|TRBJ1-5|TRBV27|.
TGTGCCAGCAGTCCCCTTTACCCAGACGAGGGAATTAGCAATCAGCCCCAGCATTTT
CASSPLYPDEGISNQPQHF
>.|TRBJ1-1|TRBV2|.
TGTGCCAGCACGTCGTTAAGTGAAGCTTTCTTT
CASTSLSEAFF
>.|TRBJ2-7|TRBV20-1|.
TGCAGTGCTAGTGTGGGCGGGGGCGTTTGCGAGCAGTACTTC
CSASVGGGVCEQYF
>.|TRBJ2-5|TRBV13|.
TGTGCCAGCAGCTTAGGACAGGGTACAGAGACCCAGTACTTC
CASSLGQGTETQYF
>.|TRBJ2-5|TRBV9|TRBD1
TGTGCCAGCAGCGCGTGGACAGGTACCCAAGAGACCCAGTACTTC
CASSAWTGTQETQYF
>.|TRBJ1-1|TRBV5-1|.
TGCGCCAGCAACTTTGGCACCGGGACCGAAGCTTTCTTT
CASNFGTGTEAFF
>.|TRBJ1-5|TRBV29-1|.
TGCAGCGTTGAAATAACGAGCAATCAGCCCCAGCATTTT
CSVEITSNQPQHF
>once|TRBJ1-1|TRBV6-1|.
TGTGCCAGCAGTGAAGGACCGCCTCCTGAAGCTTTCTTT
CASSEGPPPEAFF
>few|TRBJ1-2|TRBV5-1|.
TGCGCCAGCACTATCAACAGTCTTAACTATGGCTACACCTTC
CASTINSLNYGYTF
>.|TRBJ1-1|TRBV29-1|TRBD1
TGCAGCGTCGGGACAGGGTTACACACTGAAGCTTTCTTT
CSVGTGLHTEAFF
>.|TRBJ1-6|TRBV3-1|.
TGTGCCAGCAGCCAAGGTAGCAATTCACCCCTCCACTTT
CASSQGSNSPLHF
>.|TRBJ1-3|TRBV7-2|.
TGTGCCAGCAGCTTACTCAGGGATTCTGGAAACACCATATATTTT
CASSLLRDSGNTIYF
>.|TRBJ2-7|TRBV11-2|TRBD1
TGTGCCAGCAGCCCACCGGGACAGGAGTACTACGAGCAGTACTTC
CASSPPGQEYYEQYF
>.|TRBJ2-1|TRBV7-2|.
TGTGCCAGCAGCTTAGGCAGGGGGGTTTCCTACAATGAGCAGTTCTTC
CASSLGRGVSYNEQFF
>.|TRBJ1-2|TRBV5-1|TRBD1
TGCGCCAGCAGCTTAACGACAGGGGCGGTTAACTATGGCTACACCTTC
CASSLTTGAVNYGYTF
>few|TRBJ1-2|TRBV9|.
TGTGCCAGCAGCGTAGAGCAGGGGCTGTATGGCTACACCTTC
CASSVEQGLYGYTF
>few|TRBJ2-2|TRBV12-3/TRBV12-4|.
TGTGCCAGCGCAGGGTTTAGCTCCGGGGAGCTGTTTTTT
CASAGFSSGELFF
>.|TRBJ1-1|TRBV5-1|TRBD1
TGCGCCAGCAGCGCGGACAGGGGCCCCCCTACTGAAGCTTTCTTT
CASSADRGPPTEAFF
>many|TRBJ2-3|TRBV2|TRBD2
TGTGCCAGCAGTCGGGACTACACAGATACGCAGTATTTT
CASSRDYTDTQYF
>few|TRBJ2-7|TRBV20-1|.
TGCAGTGCTAGACCGGGACGTGGGTACGAGCAGTACTTC
CSARPGRGYEQYF
>.|TRBJ2-2|TRBV6-6|TRBD1
TGTGCCAGCAGTACGACAGGGGGCGCGGGCGGGGAGCTGTTTTTT
CASSTTGGAGGELFF
>.|TRBJ1-2|TRBV2|TRBD1
TGTGCCAGCAGTGAAGCGGGACAGTTCTATGGCTACACCTTC
CASSEAGQFYGYTF